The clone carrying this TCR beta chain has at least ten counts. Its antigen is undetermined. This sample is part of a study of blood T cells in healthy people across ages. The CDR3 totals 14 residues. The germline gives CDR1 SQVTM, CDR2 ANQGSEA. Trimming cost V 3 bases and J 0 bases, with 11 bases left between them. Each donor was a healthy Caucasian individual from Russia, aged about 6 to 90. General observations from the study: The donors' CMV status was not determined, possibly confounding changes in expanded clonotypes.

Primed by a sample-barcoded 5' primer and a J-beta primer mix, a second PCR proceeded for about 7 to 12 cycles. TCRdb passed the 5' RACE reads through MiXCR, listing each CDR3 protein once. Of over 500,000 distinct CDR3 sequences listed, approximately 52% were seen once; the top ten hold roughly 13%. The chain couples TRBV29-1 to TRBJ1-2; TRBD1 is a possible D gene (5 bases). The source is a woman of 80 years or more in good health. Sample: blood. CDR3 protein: CSVDEPGSNYGYTF. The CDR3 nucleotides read TGCAGCGTTGATGAACCAGGGTCTAACTATGGCTACACCTTC.